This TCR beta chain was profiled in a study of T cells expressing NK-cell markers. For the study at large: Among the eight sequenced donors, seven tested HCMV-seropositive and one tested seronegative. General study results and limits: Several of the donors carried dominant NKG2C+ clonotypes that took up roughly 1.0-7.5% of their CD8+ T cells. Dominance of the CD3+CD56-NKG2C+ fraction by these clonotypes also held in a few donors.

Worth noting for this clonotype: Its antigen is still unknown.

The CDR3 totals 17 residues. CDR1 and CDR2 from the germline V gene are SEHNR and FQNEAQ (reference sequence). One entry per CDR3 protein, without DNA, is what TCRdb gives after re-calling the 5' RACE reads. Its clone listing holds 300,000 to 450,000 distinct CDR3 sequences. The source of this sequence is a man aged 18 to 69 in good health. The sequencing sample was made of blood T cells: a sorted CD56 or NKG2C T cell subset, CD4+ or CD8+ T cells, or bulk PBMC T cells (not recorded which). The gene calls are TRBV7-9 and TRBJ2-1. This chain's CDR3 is CASSSAVGEKSYNEQFF. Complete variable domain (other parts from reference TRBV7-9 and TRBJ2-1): DTGVSQNPRHKITKRGQNVTFRCDPISEHNRLYWYRQTLGQGPEFLTYFQNEAQLEKSRLLSDRFSAERPKGSFSTLEIQRTEQGDSAMYLCASSSAVGEKSYNEQFFGPGTRLTVL.